The sequence of this T cell receptor beta chain was determined in a study of neurological immune-mediated disorders. TCRdb analysed the 5' RACE reads with MiXCR anew, one entry per CDR3 protein. The sample gives tens of thousands of distinct CDR3 sequences, 2.5% to 3% of which show up once; 1.1% is in the top ten. Findings of the study overall: Sharing of CDR3 amino acid sequences among expanded clones across subjects was absent, suggesting private repertoires in all groups.

Germline loops: CDR1 MDHEN, CDR2 SYDVKM. The length of the CDR3 is 16 residues. After removal of 5 bases from V and 4 bases from J, the junction contained 11 bases not matched to a gene. This clonotype was recorded many times. Its antigen is still unknown. This chain connects TRBV28 to TRBJ2-1, with 7 positions matching TRBD2. Sequencing was done on a sample of PBMCs. This receptor was obtained from a young woman with multiple sclerosis. The CDR3 loop is CASSEPAGVAYNEQFF. CDR3 in DNA: TGTGCCAGCAGTGAACCGGCGGGAGTAGCTTACAATGAGCAGTTCTTC.